This paragraph covers one T cell receptor (beta chain) sequence. Trimming took 5 bases from V and 2 from J, leaving 10 bases between them. CDR1 is LNHNV and CDR2 is YYDKDF in the germline V gene (reference sequence). The CDR3 is made up of 14 amino acids. TCRdb reanalysed the 5' RACE reads using MiXCR and keeps one entry per CDR3 protein. The sample records roughly 110,000 distinct CDR3 sequences, 20% to 25% being singletons. This sample is part of a study of T-cell memory formation after mild COVID-19. Study context: Each donor largely had its own TCR clusters.

The source is a man in his late teens or twenties who had mild COVID-19 (a few samples of this study predate the infection). Cell type and time point are not known. The chain carries TRBV15 and TRBJ1-3; D is unresolved. Material for sequencing was PBMCs or a T cell subset sorted from them (not recorded which). The CDR3, as DNA: TGTGCCACCAGCCGTCGTCTCCCTGGAAACACCATATATTTT. Translated: CATSRRLPGNTIYF. Full variable domain (rest looked up from reference TRBV15 and TRBJ1-3): DAMVIQNPRYQVTQFGKPVTLSCSQTLNHNVMYWYQQKSSQAPKLLFHYYDKDFNNEADTPDNFQSRRPNTSFCFLDIRSPGLGDTAMYLCATSRRLPGNTIYFGEGSWLTVV.